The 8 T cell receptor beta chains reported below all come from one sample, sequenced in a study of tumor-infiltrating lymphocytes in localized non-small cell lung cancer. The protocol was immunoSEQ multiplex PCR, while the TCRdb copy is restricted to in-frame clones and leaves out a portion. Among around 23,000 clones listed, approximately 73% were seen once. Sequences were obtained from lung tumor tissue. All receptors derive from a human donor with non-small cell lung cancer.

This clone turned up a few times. As DNA, the CDR3 is TGTGCCAGCAGCTTGGAAGCGGGACAGAGATTCTCTGGAAACACCATATATTTT. Translating it yields CASSLEAGQRFSGNTIYF. V usage is TRBV5-6 and J usage is TRBJ1-3, with 7 bases matching TRBD1. The CDR3 extends over 18 amino acids. Looked up from germline, CDR1 is SGHDT and CDR2 is YYEEEE. V shed 0 bases and J 0 bases; nucleotides not matched to a gene: 9.

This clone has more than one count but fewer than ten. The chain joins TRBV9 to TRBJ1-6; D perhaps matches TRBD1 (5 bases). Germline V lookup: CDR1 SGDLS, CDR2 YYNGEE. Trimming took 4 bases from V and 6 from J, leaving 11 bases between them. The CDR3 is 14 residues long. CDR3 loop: CASSLGRGNSPLHF. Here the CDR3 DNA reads TGTGCCAGCAGCCTAGGGAGGGGTAATTCACCCCTCCACTTT.

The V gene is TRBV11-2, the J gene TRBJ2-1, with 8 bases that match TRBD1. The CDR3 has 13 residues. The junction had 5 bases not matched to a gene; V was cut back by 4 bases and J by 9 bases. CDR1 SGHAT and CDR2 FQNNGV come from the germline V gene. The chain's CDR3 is CASSSRGQGEQFF. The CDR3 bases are TGTGCCAGCAGCTCCAGGGGGCAGGGTGAGCAGTTCTTC.

CDR3 in amino acids: CASSLGTSGGMTDTQYF. CDR3 coding DNA: TGTGCCAGCAGCTTGGGGACTAGCGGGGGGATGACAGATACGCAGTATTTT. The genes are TRBV5-5 and TRBJ2-3; TRBD2 aligns across 14 bases. Germline CDR1 reads SGHKS; CDR2 reads YYEKEE (reference sequence). After removal of 0 bases from V and 3 bases from J, the junction contained 3 bases not matched to a gene. There are 17 residues in the CDR3.

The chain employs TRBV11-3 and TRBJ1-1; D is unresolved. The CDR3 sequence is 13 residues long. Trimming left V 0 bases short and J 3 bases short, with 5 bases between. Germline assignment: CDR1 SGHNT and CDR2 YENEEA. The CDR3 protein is CASSLDSYTEAFF. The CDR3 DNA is TGTGCCAGCAGCTTAGATTCCTACACTGAAGCTTTCTTT.

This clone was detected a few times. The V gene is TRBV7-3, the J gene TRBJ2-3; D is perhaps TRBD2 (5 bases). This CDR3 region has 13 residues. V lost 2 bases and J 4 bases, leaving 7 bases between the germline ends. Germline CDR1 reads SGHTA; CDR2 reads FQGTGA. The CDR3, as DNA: TGTGCCAGCAGCTTAGGAGGCGCAGATACGCAGTATTTT. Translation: CASSLGGADTQYF.

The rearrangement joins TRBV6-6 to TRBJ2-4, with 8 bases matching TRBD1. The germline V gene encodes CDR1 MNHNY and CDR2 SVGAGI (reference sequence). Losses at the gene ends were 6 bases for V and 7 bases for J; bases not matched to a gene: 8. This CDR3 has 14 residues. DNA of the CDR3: TGTGCCAGCAGCTTTAGGACAGGGAGTAACATTCAGTACTTC. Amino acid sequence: CASSFRTGSNIQYF.

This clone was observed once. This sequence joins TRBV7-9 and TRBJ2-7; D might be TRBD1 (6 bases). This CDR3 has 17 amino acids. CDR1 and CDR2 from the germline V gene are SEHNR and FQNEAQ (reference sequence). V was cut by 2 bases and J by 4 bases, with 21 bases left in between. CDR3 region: CASSLRAGTGIGYEQYF. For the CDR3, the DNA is TGTGCCAGCAGCTTAAGGGCGGGCACAGGGATCGGTTACGAGCAGTACTTC.